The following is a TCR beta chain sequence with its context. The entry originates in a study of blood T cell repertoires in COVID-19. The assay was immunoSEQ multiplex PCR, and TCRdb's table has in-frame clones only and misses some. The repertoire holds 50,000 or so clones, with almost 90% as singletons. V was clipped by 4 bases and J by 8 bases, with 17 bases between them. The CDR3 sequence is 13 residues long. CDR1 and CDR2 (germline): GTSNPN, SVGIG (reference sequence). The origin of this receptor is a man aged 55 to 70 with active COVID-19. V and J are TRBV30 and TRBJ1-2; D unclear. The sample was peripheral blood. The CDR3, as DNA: TGTGCCTGGAAAGGCCAGGCGATATACGGCTACACCTTC. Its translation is CAWKGQAIYGYTF.